The source of this T cell receptor beta chain is a study of control samples from healthy donors and cancer patients. TCRdb keeps only in-frame clones here, not all; method: immunoSEQ multiplex PCR. The sample contains roughly 400,000 clones, 90% of which appear only once. This clone was seen just once. The CDR3 is 13 residues long. Germline values: CDR1 SGHNT, CDR2 YENEEA. Trimming cost V 2 bases and J 5 bases, with 10 bases left between them. The chain links TRBV11-3 to TRBJ2-7; possible D gene TRBD1, 6 bases. The sequence came from a man in his forties with head and neck cancer. The sequencing sample was made of PBMCs. CDR3 coding DNA: TGTGCCAGCAGCTTACTACCAGGGGACGAGCAGTACTTC. Residues: CASSLLPGDEQYF.